The rows below give T cell receptor beta chains drawn from one sample of a study of T cell clonotyping in hematopoietic cell transplantation. The data were produced by immunoSEQ multiplex PCR, yet TCRdb's version contains in-frame clones alone and is incomplete. Among approximately 3,900 clones listed, approximately 93% were seen once. The sequencing here drew on peripheral blood mononuclear cells, taken 30 days after allogeneic stem cell transplant. These receptors came from a male patient aged 65-79 years who had an allogeneic stem cell transplant from an unrelated donor, so T cells may come from the graft donor. Some clones in this sample may be carry-over from other donors' samples. The CDR3 runs from the conserved cysteine through the conserved F or W. Each record gives: V gene, clone size, CDR3 length, D gene, J gene, CDR3 DNA, CDR3 protein. D genes are given only for firm matches. Part of the rows lack a size; the others show once, few, many or a class for expanded clones.

V gene: TRBV23-1
clone size: .
CDR3 length: 18
D gene: TRBD1
J gene: TRBJ1-2
CDR3 DNA: TGCGCCAGCAGTCAATCGCGAGGACAGGACGATAATAACTATGGCTACACCTTC
CDR3 protein: CASSQSRGQDDNNYGYTF

V gene: TRBV19
clone size: .
CDR3 length: 13
D gene: TRBD1
J gene: TRBJ2-7
CDR3 DNA: TGTGCCAGTAGTATTGGGACAGGCTACGAGCAGTACTTC
CDR3 protein: CASSIGTGYEQYF

V gene: TRBV5-6
clone size: .
CDR3 length: 14
D gene: .
J gene: TRBJ1-2
CDR3 DNA: TGTGCCAGCAGCCCGGTCCCAGCTAACTATGGCTACACCTTC
CDR3 protein: CASSPVPANYGYTF

V gene: TRBV5-1
clone size: .
CDR3 length: 15
D gene: TRBD2
J gene: TRBJ2-3
CDR3 DNA: TGCGCCAGCAGTTTCCTAGCGGGCGGCACAGATACGCAGTATTTT
CDR3 protein: CASSFLAGGTDTQYF

V gene: TRBV6-1
clone size: .
CDR3 length: 14
D gene: .
J gene: TRBJ2-7
CDR3 DNA: TGTGCCAGCACCAGAGGGGGGGCTGCCTACGAGCAGTACTTC
CDR3 protein: CASTRGGAAYEQYF

V gene: TRBV28
clone size: .
CDR3 length: 15
D gene: TRBD1
J gene: TRBJ2-7
CDR3 DNA: TGTGCCAGCAGCGGAGGGGGCAGGGGGCTGGACGAGCAGTACTTC
CDR3 protein: CASSGGGRGLDEQYF

V gene: TRBV4-1
clone size: .
CDR3 length: 15
D gene: TRBD2
J gene: TRBJ2-1
CDR3 DNA: TGCGCCAGCAGCCAAAAATCCGGGACTAGCGACAAGCAGTTCTTC
CDR3 protein: CASSQKSGTSDKQFF

V gene: TRBV28
clone size: .
CDR3 length: 16
D gene: TRBD2
J gene: TRBJ2-2
CDR3 DNA: TGTGCCAGCAGTTTACGACTAGCGGGAGTCACCGGGGAGCTGTTTTTT
CDR3 protein: CASSLRLAGVTGELFF

V gene: TRBV4-2
clone size: .
CDR3 length: 16
D gene: TRBD2
J gene: TRBJ2-7
CDR3 DNA: TGTGCCAGCAGCCAAGAGGGGCTAGCGGAGTCCTACGAGCAGTACTTC
CDR3 protein: CASSQEGLAESYEQYF

V gene: TRBV11-2
clone size: .
CDR3 length: 18
D gene: TRBD1
J gene: TRBJ1-4
CDR3 DNA: TGTGCCAGCAGCTCCGGGACAGGGAAAGTTGCAACTAATGAAAAACTGTTTTTT
CDR3 protein: CASSSGTGKVATNEKLFF

V gene: TRBV2
clone size: .
CDR3 length: 15
D gene: .
J gene: TRBJ2-5
CDR3 DNA: TGTGCCAGCAGTCAGGTTACAGGGAGTATCGAGACCCAGTACTTC
CDR3 protein: CASSQVTGSIETQYF

V gene: TRBV5-6
clone size: .
CDR3 length: 14
D gene: .
J gene: TRBJ2-7
CDR3 DNA: TGTGCCAGCAGCTTGCGGAGGACTTCCTACGAGCAGTACTTC
CDR3 protein: CASSLRRTSYEQYF

V gene: TRBV6-5
clone size: .
CDR3 length: 15
D gene: .
J gene: TRBJ2-7
CDR3 DNA: TGTGCCAGCAGCGGCCCTGGCAGGGGAGAGTACGAGCAGTACTTC
CDR3 protein: CASSGPGRGEYEQYF

V gene: TRBV6-5
clone size: .
CDR3 length: 14
D gene: .
J gene: TRBJ2-7
CDR3 DNA: TGTGCCAGCAGTTACTCCCAGGGGGGCGTGGAGCAGTACTTC
CDR3 protein: CASSYSQGGVEQYF

V gene: TRBV19
clone size: .
CDR3 length: 15
D gene: .
J gene: TRBJ2-4
CDR3 DNA: TGTGCCAGTAGTCCGGAGGGGCCTATAACAAACATTCAGTACTTC
CDR3 protein: CASSPEGPITNIQYF

V gene: TRBV6-6
clone size: .
CDR3 length: 13
D gene: .
J gene: TRBJ1-4
CDR3 DNA: TGTGCCAGCAGTCTAGAAATTAATGAAAAACTGTTTTTT
CDR3 protein: CASSLEINEKLFF

V gene: TRBV7-3
clone size: .
CDR3 length: 13
D gene: .
J gene: TRBJ1-1
CDR3 DNA: TGTGCCAGCAGCCATAGTATGAACACTGAAGCTTTCTTT
CDR3 protein: CASSHSMNTEAFF

V gene: TRBV29-1
clone size: .
CDR3 length: 13
D gene: .
J gene: TRBJ2-2
CDR3 DNA: TGCAGCGCTACTACAAGGTCCACCGGGGAGCTGTTTTTT
CDR3 protein: CSATTRSTGELFF

V gene: TRBV23-1
clone size: .
CDR3 length: 14
D gene: .
J gene: TRBJ1-2
CDR3 DNA: TGCGCCAGCAGTCAATTGTCAGCAAACTATGGCTACACCTTC
CDR3 protein: CASSQLSANYGYTF

V gene: TRBV5-1
clone size: .
CDR3 length: 15
D gene: TRBD1
J gene: TRBJ2-2
CDR3 DNA: TGCGCCAGCAGCCCGAGCACAGGGGTCACCGGGGAGCTGTTTTTT
CDR3 protein: CASSPSTGVTGELFF

V gene: TRBV6-6
clone size: .
CDR3 length: 13
D gene: .
J gene: TRBJ1-1
CDR3 DNA: TGTGCCAGCAGCTCGACAGGGAACACTGAAGCTTTCTTT
CDR3 protein: CASSSTGNTEAFF

V gene: TRBV28
clone size: .
CDR3 length: 19
D gene: TRBD2
J gene: TRBJ2-2
CDR3 DNA: TGTGCCAGCAGCTTTCCGGGACTAGCGTTTGAGGGCTCCACCGGGGAGCTGTTTTTT
CDR3 protein: CASSFPGLAFEGSTGELFF

V gene: TRBV2
clone size: .
CDR3 length: 17
D gene: TRBD2
J gene: TRBJ2-6
CDR3 DNA: TGTGCCAGCAGTTTCCCACTAGCGACCCCTGGGGCCAACGTCCTGACTTTC
CDR3 protein: CASSFPLATPGANVLTF

V gene: TRBV5-6
clone size: .
CDR3 length: 13
D gene: TRBD1
J gene: TRBJ1-2
CDR3 DNA: TGTGCCAGCAGCCAACAGGGGACCTATGGCTACACCTTC
CDR3 protein: CASSQQGTYGYTF

V gene: TRBV27
clone size: .
CDR3 length: 18
D gene: .
J gene: TRBJ2-3
CDR3 DNA: TGTGCCAGCAGCCTAGGGCCTTACGGGGAGTTCTACACAGATACGCAGTATTTT
CDR3 protein: CASSLGPYGEFYTDTQYF

V gene: TRBV10-3
clone size: .
CDR3 length: 14
D gene: TRBD2
J gene: TRBJ2-7
CDR3 DNA: TGTGCCATTGGGGAGGGCGGCTGGGTCTACGAGCAGTACTTC
CDR3 protein: CAIGEGGWVYEQYF

V gene: TRBV6-1
clone size: .
CDR3 length: 15
D gene: TRBD2
J gene: TRBJ2-3
CDR3 DNA: TGTGCCAGCAGTGAAATGGCGGGAGGCACAGATACGCAGTATTTT
CDR3 protein: CASSEMAGGTDTQYF

V gene: TRBV29-1
clone size: .
CDR3 length: 13
D gene: .
J gene: TRBJ1-4
CDR3 DNA: TGCAGCGTTGATCCCGGGGCTAATGAAAAACTGTTTTTT
CDR3 protein: CSVDPGANEKLFF

V gene: TRBV7-9
clone size: .
CDR3 length: 14
D gene: .
J gene: TRBJ1-1
CDR3 DNA: TGTGCCAGCAGCTTAGTGGTGGGAAGGACTGAAGCTTTCTTT
CDR3 protein: CASSLVVGRTEAFF

V gene: TRBV4-1
clone size: few
CDR3 length: 17
D gene: .
J gene: TRBJ2-2
CDR3 DNA: TGCGCCAGCAGCCAGACCGGGGCGCAACCGGGGGCCGGGGAGCTGTTTTTT
CDR3 protein: CASSQTGAQPGAGELFF

V gene: TRBV2
clone size: .
CDR3 length: 10
D gene: .
J gene: TRBJ2-7
CDR3 DNA: TGTGCCAGCAGTGATTACGAGCAGTACTTC
CDR3 protein: CASSDYEQYF

V gene: TRBV7-2
clone size: once
CDR3 length: 15
D gene: .
J gene: TRBJ1-5
CDR3 DNA: TGTGCCAGCAGCTCTCACAGCAATAGCTGGCAGCCCCAGCATTTT
CDR3 protein: CASSSHSNSWQPQHF

V gene: TRBV6-4
clone size: .
CDR3 length: 15
D gene: .
J gene: TRBJ1-5
CDR3 DNA: TGTGCCAGCAGTGTGGATTTCGGGATAAATCAGCCCCAGCATTTT
CDR3 protein: CASSVDFGINQPQHF

V gene: TRBV28
clone size: .
CDR3 length: 16
D gene: TRBD2
J gene: TRBJ2-2
CDR3 DNA: TGTGCCAGCAGACTAGAACTAGCGGGAGGGATGTGGGAGCTGTTTTTT
CDR3 protein: CASRLELAGGMWELFF

V gene: TRBV19
clone size: .
CDR3 length: 13
D gene: .
J gene: TRBJ1-5
CDR3 DNA: TGTGCCAGTAACACCGTGCGCAATCAGCCCCAGCATTTT
CDR3 protein: CASNTVRNQPQHF

V gene: TRBV9
clone size: .
CDR3 length: 14
D gene: TRBD1
J gene: TRBJ2-5
CDR3 DNA: TGTGCCAGCAGCCCTGGCGACAGGGACGAGACCCAGTACTTC
CDR3 protein: CASSPGDRDETQYF

V gene: TRBV9
clone size: .
CDR3 length: 13
D gene: .
J gene: TRBJ2-3
CDR3 DNA: TGTGCCAGCAGCCCCAACCTTCCGAATACGCAGTATTTT
CDR3 protein: CASSPNLPNTQYF

V gene: TRBV5-1
clone size: .
CDR3 length: 14
D gene: .
J gene: TRBJ2-1
CDR3 DNA: TGCGCCAGCAGTCCGACAGCACCTTTTGGTGAGCAGTTCTTC
CDR3 protein: CASSPTAPFGEQFF

V gene: TRBV6-6
clone size: .
CDR3 length: 15
D gene: .
J gene: TRBJ2-7
CDR3 DNA: TGTGCCAGCAGTGACGGCGGAGGCGGCCGCTACGAGCAGTACTTC
CDR3 protein: CASSDGGGGRYEQYF

V gene: TRBV14
clone size: .
CDR3 length: 16
D gene: .
J gene: TRBJ2-5
CDR3 DNA: TGTGCCAGCAGCCAAGTAAGGGACTCAGTCCAAGAGACCCAGTACTTC
CDR3 protein: CASSQVRDSVQETQYF

V gene: TRBV5-4
clone size: few
CDR3 length: 13
D gene: .
J gene: TRBJ1-1
CDR3 DNA: TGTGCCAGCAGCTTGCTGTGGAACACTGAAGCTTTCTTT
CDR3 protein: CASSLLWNTEAFF

V gene: TRBV19
clone size: .
CDR3 length: 15
D gene: .
J gene: TRBJ1-5
CDR3 DNA: TGTGCCAGTAGTATAGAACAGGGCCACAATCAGCCCCAGCATTTT
CDR3 protein: CASSIEQGHNQPQHF

V gene: TRBV9
clone size: .
CDR3 length: 15
D gene: TRBD1
J gene: TRBJ2-5
CDR3 DNA: TGTGCCAGCAGCCTCTGGACAGGCCCCGAAGAGACCCAGTACTTC
CDR3 protein: CASSLWTGPEETQYF

V gene: TRBV27
clone size: .
CDR3 length: 14
D gene: TRBD1
J gene: TRBJ2-2
CDR3 DNA: TGTGCCAGCAGTACGGACAGGGACACCGGGGAGCTGTTTTTT
CDR3 protein: CASSTDRDTGELFF

V gene: TRBV13
clone size: .
CDR3 length: 16
D gene: TRBD1
J gene: TRBJ1-2
CDR3 DNA: TGTGCCAGCAGCTTAGCCGGACAGGACGCGATTTATGGCTACACCTTC
CDR3 protein: CASSLAGQDAIYGYTF

V gene: TRBV19
clone size: .
CDR3 length: 16
D gene: TRBD1
J gene: TRBJ1-6
CDR3 DNA: TGTGCCAGTAGTAAGTTTGGAACAGGGGGCGATTCACCCCTCCACTTT
CDR3 protein: CASSKFGTGGDSPLHF